This T cell receptor beta chain comes out of a study of cytomegalovirus exposure and HLA in healthy donors. Use of 60 Vbeta and 13 Jbeta primers characterized the PCR. Sequenced by immunoSEQ multiplex PCR; TCRdb stores in-frame clones only, minus some. The sample contains more than 130,000 clones, 70% to 80% of which appear only once. V gave up 7 bases and J gave up 5 bases; unmatched junction bases: 8. Germline V CDR1 and CDR2: MNHNS, SASEGT. CDR3 length: 14 amino acids. On this clone: Its antigen is undetermined.

Overall study findings and caveats: Most TCR sequences showed up rarely, but some public TCRs showed up in many donors. Available immune exposure information was restricted to CMV serostatus only. The study flagged around 160 TCR beta chains as cytomegalovirus-associated.

The TCR was taken from a woman between 50 and 59 years old in good health and CMV-seronegative. Sequencing was done on a sample of PBMCs. V and J are TRBV6-1 and TRBJ2-5; TRBD1 matches 9 bases. The CDR3 region is CASTADRGWETQYF. CDR3 coding DNA: TGTGCCAGCACTGCGGACAGGGGCTGGGAGACCCAGTACTTC.